This T cell receptor (beta chain) was captured by sequencing in a study of OX40 agonist ivuxolimab in advanced cancers. Study information: Treatment received earlier with anti-PD-1, anti-PD-L1 or anti-CTLA-4 agents was allowed, and under 50% had some.

CDR3 size: 17 residues. Per germline, CDR1 GTSNPN and CDR2 SVGIG (reference sequence). J lost 4 bases, V lost 3 bases, and 18 bases had no gene match. Measured with immunoSEQ multiplex PCR; TCRdb has only the in-frame clones, and not every one. The sample has about 65,000 clones; roughly 89% are singletons. With respect to this clone: Its target is not known.

Findings of the study overall: Clones of CD4+ and CD8+ blood T cells grew by week 6 at doses of 0.1 to 3.0 mg/kg. Partial responders receiving 0.1-3.0 mg/kg showed among the lowest clonal expansion.

This receptor was identified in an adult with an advanced solid tumor such as melanoma, head and neck, liver or kidney cancer. V is TRBV30 and J is TRBJ2-7, with 7 nucleotides matching TRBD1. Here the sequenced sample was CD4+ or CD8+ T cells sorted from blood, taken in a trial of the OX40 agonist ivuxolimab. The CDR3 region is CAWSQDRRFTWGYEQYF. For the CDR3, the DNA is TGTGCCTGGAGCCAGGACAGGCGATTTACCTGGGGATACGAGCAGTACTTC.